Following are 32 T cell receptor beta chains from one sample sequenced in a study of shared clonotypes between healthy human individuals. Selected positively for CCR7 and CD45RO-negative, naive CD8 cells excluded terminally differentiated effector memory CD45RA+ cells. Generated by immunoSEQ multiplex PCR, the TCRdb table keeps only in-frame clones and is missing some. The data show about 2.1 million clones, around 93% seen once. Material for sequencing was naive CD8+ T cells from PBMCs. These receptor sequences come from a man younger than 35 in good health. Some clones in this sample may be carry-over from other donors' samples.

V and J are TRBV28 and TRBJ1-2; D is uncertain. V was trimmed by 6 bases and J by 1 base, leaving 12 bases between them. Germline V CDR1 and CDR2: MDHEN, SYDVKM. CDR3 length: 14 residues. CDR3 coding DNA: TGTGCCAGCAGAGCCTCTCTTTTTAACTATGGCTACACCTTC. This sequence encodes CASRASLFNYGYTF.

This clone occurred once. V gene TRBV19 combines with J gene TRBJ2-5; 7 nucleotides agree with TRBD1. The CDR3 spans 15 residues. The germline V gene has CDR1 LNHDA and CDR2 SQIVND (reference sequence). J was trimmed by 2 bases and V by 6 bases; bases with no gene match: 9. CDR3 region: CASSDRDRLQETQYF. The CDR3 DNA is TGTGCCAGTAGCGACCGGGACAGACTACAAGAGACCCAGTACTTC.

The chain couples TRBV7-2 to TRBJ1-2; D gene unclear. The germline gives CDR1 SGHTA, CDR2 FQGNSA. The CDR3 spans 14 residues. Trimming removed 5 bases at V and 8 bases at J, with 18 bases between. In DNA, the CDR3 is TGTGCCAGCAGCGTGGGTCTTCCCTCGGGAGGCTACACCTTC. It codes for CASSVGLPSGGYTF.

This clone was counted a single time. The chain links TRBV5-5 to TRBJ2-5; D is uncertain. The CDR3 runs 16 residues. Deletions cut 2 bases from V and 0 bases from J, with 14 bases between. From germline, CDR1 is SGHKS and CDR2 YYEKEE (reference sequence). The CDR3 sequence is CASSLRGSPYQETQYF. CDR3 DNA: TGTGCCAGCAGCTTAAGAGGTTCCCCGTACCAAGAGACCCAGTACTTC.

Of note for this clone: Other DNA sequences within the sample encode an identical CDR3. The chain employs TRBV28 and TRBJ2-1; maybe TRBD1 (5 bases). Trimming left V 6 bases short and J 0 bases short, with 9 bases between. Germline lookup yields CDR1 MDHEN and CDR2 SYDVKM. The CDR3 totals 14 residues. In DNA, the CDR3 is TGTGCCAGCAGCCGACAGAGCTCCTACAATGAGCAGTTCTTC. Amino acids: CASSRQSSYNEQFF.

The chain combines TRBV13 with TRBJ2-7; TRBD1 aligns across 7 bases. CDR1 is PRHDT, CDR2 FYEKMQ, per germline (reference sequence). This CDR3 is 15 amino acids long. J lost 1 base, V lost 0 bases, and 3 bases had no gene match. The CDR3 here is CASSLGGTASYEQYF. The CDR3 DNA follows: TGTGCCAGCAGCTTAGGTGGGACAGCTTCCTACGAGCAGTACTTC. The full variable domain, rest sourced from reference TRBV13 and TRBJ2-7, is AAGVIQSPRHLIKEKRETATLKCYPIPRHDTVYWYQQGPGQDPQFLISFYEKMQSDKGSIPDRFSAQQFSDYHSELNMSSLELGDSALYFCASSLGGTASYEQYFGPGTRLTVT.

The V call is TRBV7-9, the J call TRBJ2-7, with 7 bases lining up with TRBD2. The CDR3 is 15 amino acids. The germline gives CDR1 SEHNR, CDR2 FQNEAQ (reference sequence). The V segment lost 1 base and the J segment 3 bases; nucleotides outside the gene matches: 6. As DNA, the CDR3 is TGTGCCAGCAGCTTAGGGGAGGGAGAGTTCTACGAGCAGTACTTC. Amino acid sequence: CASSLGEGEFYEQYF.

The chain joins TRBV27 to TRBJ2-7, with TRBD2 as a possible D gene (5 bases). In germline, CDR1 is MNHEY, CDR2 SMNVEV (reference sequence). Trimming shortened V by 3 bases and J by 3 bases, and 15 bases separated the two germline ends. The CDR3 contains 15 residues. The chain's CDR3 is CASSLGLADLYEQYF. CDR3 coding DNA: TGTGCCAGCAGTTTGGGTCTAGCAGATCTCTACGAGCAGTACTTC.

This chain uses TRBV29-1 with TRBJ2-2; 8 bases line up with TRBD1. The CDR3 covers 15 residues. Germline V lookup: CDR1 SQVTM, CDR2 ANQGSEA. With 4 bases clipped from V and 5 bases from J, the junction kept 9 bases outside the gene matches. The CDR3 DNA is TGCAGCGTTGGGGGGTCGGACAGGGCGACCGGGGAGCTGTTTTTT. Protein product: CSVGGSDRATGELFF.

V is TRBV7-9 and J is TRBJ2-5, with D uncertain. This CDR3 region has 13 residues. With 5 bases removed from V and 2 bases from J, the gap between germline ends came to 9 bases. Germline V gene lookup returns CDR1 SEHNR and CDR2 FQNEAQ (reference sequence). CDR3 amino acids: CASSKYAQETQYF. The DNA of the CDR3 is TGTGCCAGCAGCAAATACGCTCAAGAGACCCAGTACTTC.

J is TRBJ2-5 and V is TRBV11-2; 8 nucleotides line up with TRBD1. Germline-derived CDR1 and CDR2 are SGHAT and FQNNGV. CDR3 length equals 15 residues. The V and J ends lost 7 bases and 5 bases, in that order; junction bases with no gene match: 12. CDR3 sequence reads: CASTPSTGAEETQYF. The CDR3 nucleotides are TGTGCCAGCACACCCTCGACAGGGGCGGAGGAGACCCAGTACTTC.

The chain combines TRBV7-9 with TRBJ1-2, with D unclear. Between the trimmed V and J ends, which lost 5 bases and 8 bases, there was a span of 15 bases. The germline CDR1 and CDR2 sequences are SEHNR and FQNEAQ (reference sequence). There are 13 residues in the CDR3. CDR3 sequence (DNA): TGTGCCAGCAGCCCCTTAGAGCCCGACGGCTACACCTTC. Translated, it gives CASSPLEPDGYTF. The full variable domain, with the rest looked up from reference TRBV7-9 and TRBJ1-2, is DTGVSQNPRHKITKRGQNVTFRCDPISEHNRLYWYRQTLGQGPEFLTYFQNEAQLEKSRLLSDRFSAERPKGSFSTLEIQRTEQGDSAMYLCASSPLEPDGYTFGSGTRLTVV.

This clone has a single count. This sequence joins TRBV5-6 and TRBJ2-7, with 8 nucleotides matching TRBD2. Per the germline V gene, CDR1 is SGHDT and CDR2 is YYEEEE. CDR3 length: 15 amino acids. The trim removed 2 bases at V and 2 bases at J, leaving 6 bases unmatched. Written as DNA, the CDR3 is TGTGCCAGCAGCTTTTTGGGACTAGGGACCTACGAGCAGTACTTC. Its translation is CASSFLGLGTYEQYF.

V and J are TRBV4-1 and TRBJ2-5; tentatively, D is TRBD1 (5 bases). This CDR3 comprises 15 residues. The V end lost 0 bases, the J end lost 1 base, and 9 bases lay between the germline ends. The V gene's germline CDR1 is MGHRA and CDR2 YSYEKL. The CDR3 reads CASSQEGRVQETQYF. CDR3 in DNA: TGCGCCAGCAGCCAAGAGGGCAGGGTCCAAGAGACCCAGTACTTC.

V and J are TRBV5-4 and TRBJ1-2, with D perhaps TRBD1 (5 bases). Between the trimmed V and J ends, which lost 4 bases and 7 bases, there was a span of 11 bases. CDR3 length: 12 residues. Looked up from germline, CDR1 is SGHNT and CDR2 is YYREEE (reference sequence). This CDR3 reads CASSATRVGYTF. Here the CDR3 DNA reads TGTGCCAGCAGCGCAACCAGGGTTGGCTACACCTTC. Drawing the rest from reference TRBV5-4 and TRBJ1-2, the complete variable domain is ETGVTQSPTHLIKTRGQQVTLRCSSQSGHNTVSWYQQALGQGPQFIFQYYREEENGRGNFPPRFSGLQFPNYSSELNVNALELDDSALYLCASSATRVGYTFGSGTRLTVV.

This clone was seen just once. V and J are TRBV4-3 and TRBJ1-2; D possibly corresponds to TRBD1 (5 bases). This CDR3 comprises 15 residues. The germline CDR1 and CDR2 sequences are LGHNA and YSLEER. The V gene lost 4 bases and the J gene lost 5 bases, with 17 bases spanning the gap. The CDR3 DNA sequence: TGCGCCAGCAGCCCCCAAGGGGCGCAGGGTTATGGCTACACCTTC. It specifies CASSPQGAQGYGYTF.

About this clone itself: The same CDR3 arises from other DNA sequences in this sample as well. V usage is TRBV27 and J usage is TRBJ2-2, with TRBD2 matching over 9 bases. There are 15 residues in the CDR3. The germline V gene encodes CDR1 MNHEY and CDR2 SMNVEV (reference sequence). The ends lost 2 bases at V and 6 bases at J; junction bases unmatched: 4. CDR3 bases: TGTGCCAGCAGTTTAGCGGGAGGGCCTCCCGGGGAGCTGTTTTTT. Translation: CASSLAGGPPGELFF.

The rearrangement joins TRBV2 to TRBJ2-3; 8 bases match TRBD1. After removal of 3 bases from V and 6 bases from J, the junction contained 11 bases not matched to a gene. Germline loops: CDR1 SNHLY, CDR2 FYNNEI. CDR3 length equals 16 residues. The CDR3 sequence: CASSDPGQGARDTQYF. The CDR3, as DNA: TGTGCCAGCAGTGATCCCGGCCAGGGGGCGAGGGATACGCAGTATTTT.

Concerning this clone itself: The same CDR3 also results from other DNA sequences found in this sample. This chain connects TRBV27 to TRBJ1-2, with no clear D. The V and J ends lost 2 bases and 6 bases respectively, with 10 bases between them. The CDR3 contains 13 residues. Looked up from germline, CDR1 is MNHEY and CDR2 is SMNVEV (reference sequence). The CDR3 loop reads CASSLGAGDGYTF. The CDR3 DNA follows: TGTGCCAGCAGTTTAGGTGCCGGGGATGGCTACACCTTC.

This clone was detected only once. J is TRBJ2-7 and V is TRBV28; 7 positions match TRBD2. The CDR3 consists of 14 residues. The V gene's germline CDR1 is MDHEN and CDR2 SYDVKM. Trimming removed 8 bases from V and 3 bases from J; junction bases left unmatched: 10. The DNA of the CDR3 is TGTGCCAGCCAACCCCCCGGGAGGTACTACGAGCAGTACTTC. Encoded protein: CASQPPGRYYEQYF.

This sequence joins TRBV7-2 and TRBJ2-1; 9 nucleotides line up with TRBD2. The CDR3 spans 16 residues. The junction had 5 bases not matched to a gene; V was cut back by 1 base and J by 4 bases. Germline CDR1 SGHTA, CDR2 FQGNSA. The DNA of the CDR3 is TGTGCCAGCAGCTTAGGCCTAGCGGGATGGTACAATGAGCAGTTCTTC. Translating gives CASSLGLAGWYNEQFF.

About this clone itself: This CDR3 is also generated by other DNA sequences in the sample. This chain joins TRBV28 and TRBJ2-7, with 8 nucleotides matching TRBD2. V trimming: 5 bases; J trimming: 2 bases; junction bases outside the gene matches: 5. Germline V gene sequence: CDR1 MDHEN, CDR2 SYDVKM. There are 14 residues in the CDR3. The CDR3 DNA reads as TGTGCCAGCAGTCTACGGGGGGGAACCTACGAGCAGTACTTC. Protein sequence: CASSLRGGTYEQYF.

V is TRBV4-1 and J is TRBJ2-3, with 10 bases fitting TRBD1. V dropped 1 base and J dropped 6; count of bases not matched to a gene: 7. CDR3 size: 16 residues. Germline CDR1 is MGHRA and CDR2 is YSYEKL. CDR3 residues: CASSQGGTGVWDTQYF. The CDR3 nucleotides are TGCGCCAGCAGCCAAGGCGGGACAGGGGTATGGGATACGCAGTATTTT.

The genes are TRBV4-1 and TRBJ2-7, with 12 bases identical to TRBD1. Per germline, CDR1 MGHRA and CDR2 YSYEKL. With 3 bases clipped from V and 0 bases from J, the junction kept 9 bases outside the gene matches. The CDR3 contains 18 residues. DNA for the CDR3: TGCGCCAGCAGCCACCGATCGGGACAGGGGGCGCACTCCTACGAGCAGTACTTC. This sequence encodes CASSHRSGQGAHSYEQYF.

V usage is TRBV11-2 and J usage is TRBJ2-7; TRBD1 is a possible D gene (6 bases). CDR1 and CDR2 (germline): SGHAT, FQNNGV. There are 16 residues in the CDR3. V was cut by 1 base and J by 2 bases, with 15 bases left in between. The CDR3 spells CASSLVTGHPTYEQYF. CDR3 nucleotides: TGTGCCAGCAGCTTAGTTACAGGGCACCCCACCTACGAGCAGTACTTC.

This chain links TRBV30 with TRBJ2-7, with 7 positions matching TRBD2. V was clipped by 2 bases and J by 2 bases; unmatched bases: 6. From germline, CDR1 is GTSNPN and CDR2 SVGIG (reference sequence). CDR3 size: 14 residues. The CDR3 region has the DNA TGTGCCTGGAGTCTTCGGGGGAGGGCCTACGAGCAGTACTTC. Amino acids: CAWSLRGRAYEQYF. The full variable domain, with the rest looked up from reference TRBV30 and TRBJ2-7, is SQTIHQWPATLVQPVGSPLSLECTVEGTSNPNLYWYRQAAGRGLQLLFYSVGIGQISSEVPQNLSASRPQDRQFILSSKKLLLSDSGFYLCAWSLRGRAYEQYFGPGTRLTVT.

The V and J genes are TRBV27 and TRBJ1-2; D unclear. The germline CDR1 and CDR2 sequences are MNHEY and SMNVEV (reference sequence). The CDR3 has 15 amino acids. Deletions cut 2 bases from V and 6 bases from J, with 16 bases between. This CDR3 is CASSLVPGPSNGYTF. The CDR3 nucleotides are TGTGCCAGCAGTTTAGTGCCTGGTCCTTCGAATGGCTACACCTTC.

This rearrangement joins TRBV11-2 to TRBJ2-5; 10 bases align to TRBD1. The CDR3 consists of 15 residues. Per germline, CDR1 SGHAT and CDR2 FQNNGV. V lost 4 bases and J lost 4; bases outside the gene matches: 6. The DNA of the CDR3 is TGTGCCAGCAGCTCCGGGGACAGGGGAAGAGAGACCCAGTACTTC. Its protein is CASSSGDRGRETQYF.

As for this clone: The sample contains more than one DNA sequence encoding this CDR3. The chain is built from TRBV7-3 and TRBJ2-1; possible D gene TRBD2, 5 bases. From germline, CDR1 is SGHTA and CDR2 FQGTGA. V was cut by 2 bases and J by 1 base, with 6 bases left in between. The CDR3 contains 14 residues. In nucleotides, the CDR3 is TGTGCCAGCAGCTTAGAGGGATCCTACAATGAGCAGTTCTTC. Protein product: CASSLEGSYNEQFF.

The chain is built from TRBV18 and TRBJ2-1; TRBD1 matches 7 bases. The V segment lost 4 bases and the J segment 0 bases; nucleotides outside the gene matches: 9. This CDR3 has 17 residues. Germline-derived CDR1 and CDR2 are KGHSH and LQKENI. The CDR3 bases are TGTGCCAGCTCACAAAATACAGGGGCCAGCTCCTACAATGAGCAGTTCTTC. Translation gives CASSQNTGASSYNEQFF.

In the case of this clone: This CDR3 is also generated by other DNA sequences in the sample. The rearrangement uses TRBV28 and TRBJ1-5; D is uncertain. CDR3 size: 14 residues. Germline CDR1 MDHEN, CDR2 SYDVKM. V lost 1 base and J 2 bases, leaving 6 bases between the germline ends. In DNA, the CDR3 is TGTGCCAGCAGTTTATACAGAGGCAATCAGCCCCAGCATTTT. Translated: CASSLYRGNQPQHF.

A note on this clone: The sample has other DNA sequences that encode this CDR3 too. The chain uses TRBV27 and TRBJ2-2; D remains ambiguous. This CDR3 is 14 amino acids long. Trimming took 5 bases from V and 1 from J, leaving 8 bases between them. Germline loops: CDR1 MNHEY, CDR2 SMNVEV (reference sequence). The CDR3 protein is CASSLGLNTGELFF. DNA of the CDR3: TGTGCCAGCAGTCTCGGGTTGAACACCGGGGAGCTGTTTTTT.